This T cell receptor beta chain was documented in a study of blood T cell repertoires in COVID-19. Germline values: CDR1 SGHTA, CDR2 FQGNSA. CDR3 length: 13 amino acids. Trimming removed 8 bases from V and 0 bases from J, with 10 bases in between. Generated by immunoSEQ multiplex PCR, the TCRdb table keeps only in-frame clones and is missing some. This sample has about 330,000 clones, with approximately 90% found just once. This clonotype originated in a woman aged 50 to 65 with active or convalescent COVID-19. What was sequenced was peripheral blood. This chain joins TRBV7-2 and TRBJ1-1; tentative D call: TRBD1 (6 bases). DNA of the CDR3: TGTGCCAGCCTACAGGGAATGAACACTGAAGCTTTCTTT. This gives the protein CASLQGMNTEAFF. Filled out from reference TRBV7-2 and TRBJ1-1, the complete variable domain reads GAGVSQSPSNKVTEKGKDVELRCDPISGHTALYWYRQSLGQGLEFLIYFQGNSAPDKSGLPSDRFSAERTGGSVSTLTIQRTQQEDSAVYLCASLQGMNTEAFFGQGTRLTVV.